The 27 T cell receptor beta chains below come from one sample, sequenced in a study of cytomegalovirus exposure and HLA in healthy donors. Primers for the PCR totalled 60 Vbeta and 13 Jbeta. Using immunoSEQ multiplex PCR, the repertoire was profiled, and TCRdb retains in-frame clones only, with some absent. Among fewer than 200,000 clones listed, approximately 70% were seen once. Source material: PBMCs. These receptors were taken from a woman aged 25 to 45 in good health and CMV-seronegative.

V and J are TRBV11-2 and TRBJ2-7; possibly TRBD2 for D (5 bases). This CDR3 is 14 amino acids long. Germline V gives CDR1 SGHAT, CDR2 FQNNGV. The germline V and J ends were trimmed by 2 bases and 3 bases, with 11 bases remaining between them. In DNA, the CDR3 is TGTGCCAGCAGCTTAATGGTAGGGAGCTACGAGCAGTACTTC. Translation: CASSLMVGSYEQYF.

This clone was seen more than once but under ten times. The chain joins TRBV7-3 to TRBJ2-1; 11 bases match TRBD2. Per germline, CDR1 SGHTA and CDR2 FQGTGA. This CDR3 comprises 15 residues. Unmatched junction bases numbered 7, after V lost 6 bases and J lost 6 bases. The CDR3 loop is CASSLSGRGVNEQFF. The CDR3 region has the DNA TGTGCCAGCAGTCTTAGCGGGAGGGGTGTCAATGAGCAGTTCTTC.

The chain uses TRBV4-1 and TRBJ1-2; D is uncertain. V dropped 0 bases and J dropped 0 bases, with 5 bases sitting between them. Germline V gene sequence: CDR1 MGHRA, CDR2 YSYEKL. CDR3 size: 14 residues. The CDR3 loop is CASSQDYANYGYTF. CDR3 DNA sequence: TGCGCCAGCAGCCAAGATTATGCTAACTATGGCTACACCTTC.

The J gene is TRBJ1-2, the V gene TRBV5-1; 8 positions agree with TRBD1. In germline, CDR1 is SGHRS, CDR2 YFSETQ. CDR3 length: 12 residues. The trim removed 7 bases at V and 7 bases at J, leaving 6 bases unmatched. CDR3 nucleotide sequence: TGCGCCAGCCGGGACAGGTTGGGTGGCTACACCTTC. Amino acid sequence: CASRDRLGGYTF.

The CDR3 DNA sequence: TGTGCCAGCAGACTAACAGGGAACACTGAAGCTTTCTTT. Amino acids: CASRLTGNTEAFF. The chain employs TRBV2 and TRBJ1-1, with TRBD1 as a possible D gene (5 bases). This CDR3 has 13 amino acids. Trimming pared 6 bases from V and 1 base from J, leaving 9 bases between. Germline V CDR1 and CDR2: SNHLY, FYNNEI.

The rearrangement links TRBV19 to TRBJ2-3; TRBD1 agrees at 7 bases. J was trimmed by 4 bases and V by 5 bases; bases with no gene match: 6. Looked up from germline, CDR1 is LNHDA and CDR2 is SQIVND (reference sequence). The CDR3 is 14 residues long. The CDR3 DNA sequence: TGTGCCAGTAGTGTCGGGACAGCCTCAGATACGCAGTATTTT. As protein: CASSVGTASDTQYF.

The rearrangement uses TRBV29-1 and TRBJ1-3; 9 nucleotides line up with TRBD1. This CDR3 is built from 13 residues. Looked up from germline, CDR1 is SQVTM and CDR2 is ANQGSEA. J was trimmed by 5 bases and V by 7 bases; bases with no gene match: 6. The CDR3 reads CSATQGARNTIYF. Here the CDR3 DNA reads TGCAGCGCAACACAGGGGGCCCGAAACACCATATATTTT.

V is TRBV19 and J is TRBJ2-7, with a tentative D call TRBD2 (6 bases). Trimming shortened V by 3 bases and J by 7 bases, and 13 bases separated the two germline ends. The CDR3 totals 13 residues. Germline CDR1 LNHDA, CDR2 SQIVND (reference sequence). Written as DNA, the CDR3 is TGTGCCAGTAGTATCGGCTTGGGGGGAGAGCAGTACTTC. This codes for CASSIGLGGEQYF.

V is TRBV7-6 and J is TRBJ1-2; no clear D. Trimming took off 1 base at V and 6 bases at J, with 15 bases between the two ends. CDR3 length: 15 residues. Germline CDR1 and CDR2: SGHVS and FNYEAQ. The CDR3: CASSLVGGRRNGYTF. Written as DNA, the CDR3 is TGTGCCAGCAGCTTAGTAGGAGGGAGACGAAATGGCTACACCTTC.

In this sample, this clone turned up a few times. The rearrangement uses TRBV11-2 and TRBJ2-1; 11 nucleotides align to TRBD2. Germline trimming cut 6 bases from V and 5 bases from J; bases unmatched to any gene: 6. In germline, CDR1 is SGHAT, CDR2 FQNNGV. This CDR3 has 15 amino acids. In nucleotides, the CDR3 is TGTGCCAGCAGTCTTAGCGGGAGGGCCCACAATGAGCAGTTCTTC. Residues: CASSLSGRAHNEQFF.

The chain recombines TRBV15 with TRBJ2-3; D perhaps matches TRBD1 (5 bases). V was clipped by 0 bases and J by 6 bases, with 10 bases between them. The length of the CDR3 is 14 residues. Germline CDR1 is LNHNV and CDR2 is YYDKDF (reference sequence). CDR3 nucleotide sequence: TGTGCCACCAGCAGAGAGATCAACAGGGATACGCAGTATTTT. Its protein is CATSREINRDTQYF. The complete variable domain, with remaining parts taken from reference TRBV15 and TRBJ2-3, reads DAMVIQNPRYQVTQFGKPVTLSCSQTLNHNVMYWYQQKSSQAPKLLFHYYDKDFNNEADTPDNFQSRRPNTSFCFLDIRSPGLGDTAMYLCATSREINRDTQYFGPGTRLTVL.

The chain employs TRBV6-1 and TRBJ2-5; TRBD2 agrees at 11 bases. The CDR3 contains 17 residues. Per germline, CDR1 MNHNS and CDR2 SASEGT. V was pared by 4 bases and J by 2 bases, with 9 bases of the junction left unmatched. CDR3 DNA: TGTGCCAGCAGTGCAGACTTGATAGCGGGGGGGCAAGAGACCCAGTACTTC. Its protein product is CASSADLIAGGQETQYF.

The chain couples TRBV5-1 to TRBJ2-1, with TRBD2 identical over 10 bases. The CDR3 totals 15 residues. The V and J ends lost 2 bases and 7 bases, in that order; junction bases with no gene match: 6. Looked up from germline, CDR1 is SGHRS and CDR2 is YFSETQ. CDR3 sequence reads: CASSFGIAGGNEQFF. CDR3 coding DNA: TGCGCCAGCAGCTTTGGAATAGCGGGGGGTAATGAGCAGTTCTTC.

This clone occurred a few times. The chain carries TRBV9 and TRBJ2-5; 10 positions agree with TRBD1. The assigned J gene may be wrong: the sequence end matches TRBJ2-7 better. Germline values: CDR1 SGDLS, CDR2 YYNGEE. The CDR3 runs 15 residues. The chain's CDR3 is CASSLEDRGRNEQYF. Here the CDR3 DNA reads TGTGCCAGCAGCTTAGAAGACAGGGGGCGCAACGAGCAGTACTTC.

V and J are TRBV18 and TRBJ2-7, with D possibly matching TRBD2 (6 bases). CDR1 is KGHSH, CDR2 LQKENI, per germline. The CDR3 has 14 amino acids. V was cut by 6 bases and J by 3 bases, with 15 bases left in between. CDR3 DNA sequence: TGTGCCAGCTCGCCGGGACTCCCCCTCTACGAGCAGTACTTC. It specifies CASSPGLPLYEQYF. Combining the CDR3 with reference TRBV18 and TRBJ2-7 gives the whole variable domain NAGVMQNPRHLVRRRGQEARLRCSPMKGHSHVYWYRQLPEEGLKFMVYLQKENIIDESGMPKERFSAEFPKEGPSILRIQQVVRGDSAAYFCASSPGLPLYEQYFGPGTRLTVT.

As DNA, the CDR3 is TGTGCCAGCAGTGTACGGGTCCCAGGGGTAGAGACCCAGTACTTC. The encoded protein is CASSVRVPGVETQYF. V usage is TRBV6-5 and J usage is TRBJ2-5; perhaps TRBD1 as D (6 bases). The CDR3 length is 15 residues. Germline assignment: CDR1 MNHEY and CDR2 SVGAGI. V lost 5 bases to trimming and J lost 4 bases, with 17 bases between them.

The rearrangement uses TRBV25-1 and TRBJ2-3; 10 bases map to TRBD2. CDR3 length equals 15 residues. The ends lost 6 bases at V and 1 base at J; junction bases unmatched: 4. Germline-derived CDR1 and CDR2 are MGHDK and SYGVNS. CDR3 protein: CASSSGTSGTDTQYF. The CDR3 DNA follows: TGTGCCAGCAGCTCCGGGACTAGCGGCACAGATACGCAGTATTTT.

V usage is TRBV30 and J usage is TRBJ2-7; a possible D gene is TRBD1 (6 bases). Germline V CDR1 and CDR2: GTSNPN, SVGIG (reference sequence). V dropped 0 bases and J dropped 1 base, with 13 bases sitting between them. This CDR3 has 15 amino acids. The CDR3 sequence is CAWSVFQGLSYEQYF. The CDR3 DNA reads TGTGCCTGGAGTGTATTCCAGGGGCTATCCTACGAGCAGTACTTC.

The count of this clone is one. The V and J genes are TRBV9 and TRBJ2-3, with 7 bases identical to TRBD1. V gave up 4 bases and J gave up 2 bases; unmatched junction bases: 7. Germline CDR1 reads SGDLS; CDR2 reads YYNGEE. The CDR3 contains 15 residues. The chain's CDR3 is CASSPTGPYTDTQYF. The CDR3 DNA reads TGTGCCAGCAGCCCGACAGGGCCTTACACAGATACGCAGTATTTT. The whole variable domain, remainder taken from reference TRBV9 and TRBJ2-3, is DSGVTQTPKHLITATGQRVTLRCSPRSGDLSVYWYQQSLDQGLQFLIQYYNGEERAKGNILERFSAQQFPDLHSELNLSSLELGDSALYFCASSPTGPYTDTQYFGPGTRLTVL.

J is TRBJ1-1 and V is TRBV12-5; 9 positions match TRBD1. From germline, CDR1 is LGHNT and CDR2 FRNRAP. The V gene end was trimmed by 1 base and the J gene end by 1 base; junction bases not matched to a gene: 10. The CDR3 is 18 residues long. The CDR3 here is CASGLALTGGYSNTEAFF. CDR3 DNA sequence: TGTGCTAGTGGTTTGGCCCTCACAGGGGGCTATTCGAACACTGAAGCTTTCTTT.

This chain connects TRBV6-5 to TRBJ1-1, with 7 positions matching TRBD1. Trimming at V came to 0 bases and at J to 1 base, leaving 5 bases not matched to a gene. Germline V gene data show CDR1 as MNHEY and CDR2 as SVGAGI. The CDR3 length is 16 residues. The CDR3 DNA sequence: TGTGCCAGCAGTTACTCAACAGGGGCTAAGAACACTGAAGCTTTCTTT. Its protein is CASSYSTGAKNTEAFF.

This clone has only one observation. The chain couples TRBV7-2 to TRBJ2-7, with 10 bases fitting TRBD2. The CDR3 consists of 16 residues. Looked up from germline, CDR1 is SGHTA and CDR2 is FQGNSA. J was trimmed by 0 bases and V by 4 bases; bases with no gene match: 6. CDR3 nucleotides: TGTGCCAGCAGCTCAAGACTAGCGGGCAGCTCCTACGAGCAGTACTTC. Translation: CASSSRLAGSSYEQYF.

This chain joins TRBV10-1 and TRBJ2-4, with 12 nucleotides matching TRBD1. With V trimmed by 2 bases and J by 5 bases, 7 bases remained unmatched. This CDR3 comprises 17 residues. Germline lookup yields CDR1 WNHNN and CDR2 SYGVQD (reference sequence). The CDR3 sequence: CASSEDRDRGQENIQYF. CDR3 DNA: TGCGCCAGCAGTGAGGACCGGGACAGGGGGCAAGAAAACATTCAGTACTTC.

J is TRBJ2-7 and V is TRBV11-3, with 9 bases aligning to TRBD1. The length of the CDR3 is 18 residues. V lost 5 bases and J lost 4; bases outside the gene matches: 18. Looked up from germline, CDR1 is SGHNT and CDR2 is YENEEA. The CDR3 DNA is TGTGCCAGCAGCCCTAGCACGACCGGGACAGGGTGGCCATACGAGCAGTACTTC. This sequence encodes CASSPSTTGTGWPYEQYF.

There are a few counts of this clone. This chain uses TRBV6-5 with TRBJ2-2, with D unclear. Trimming cost V 4 bases and J 7 bases, with 7 bases left between them. This CDR3 has 12 amino acids. CDR1 and CDR2 (germline): MNHEY, SVGAGI. This chain's CDR3 is CASSSPIGELFF. CDR3 nucleotides: TGTGCCAGCAGTTCCCCCATCGGGGAGCTGTTTTTT.

This chain joins TRBV7-2 and TRBJ1-6, with D perhaps TRBD1 (5 bases). This CDR3 has 12 residues. Germline-derived CDR1 and CDR2 are SGHTA and FQGNSA. The V gene lost 5 bases and the J gene lost 12 bases, with 11 bases spanning the gap. The CDR3 loop reads CASSVAGGPLHF. CDR3 DNA: TGTGCCAGCAGCGTCGCGGGGGGACCCCTCCACTTT.

The gene calls are TRBV4-3 and TRBJ1-2; 10 bases agree with TRBD1. The V gene's germline CDR1 is LGHNA and CDR2 YSLEER. The V and J ends lost 4 bases and 13 bases, in that order; junction bases with no gene match: 12. This CDR3 is built from 14 residues. This CDR3 reads CASSRGTGETVGTF. CDR3 bases: TGCGCCAGCAGCCGAGGGACAGGGGAGACAGTGGGCACCTTC.